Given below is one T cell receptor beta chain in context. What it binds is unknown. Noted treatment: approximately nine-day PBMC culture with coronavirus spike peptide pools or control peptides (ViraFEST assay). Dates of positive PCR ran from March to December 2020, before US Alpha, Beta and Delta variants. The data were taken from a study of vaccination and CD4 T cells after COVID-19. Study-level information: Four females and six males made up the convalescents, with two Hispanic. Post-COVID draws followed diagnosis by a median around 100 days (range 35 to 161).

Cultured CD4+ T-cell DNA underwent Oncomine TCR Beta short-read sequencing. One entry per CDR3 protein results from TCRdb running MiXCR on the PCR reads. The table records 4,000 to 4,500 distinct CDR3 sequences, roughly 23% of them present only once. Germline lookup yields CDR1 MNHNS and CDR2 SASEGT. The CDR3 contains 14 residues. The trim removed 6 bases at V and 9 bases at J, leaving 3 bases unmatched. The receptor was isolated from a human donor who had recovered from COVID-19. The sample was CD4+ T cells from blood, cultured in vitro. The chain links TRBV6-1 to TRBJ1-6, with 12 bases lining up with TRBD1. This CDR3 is CASRGQGASSPLHF. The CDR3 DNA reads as TGTGCCAGCAGGGGACAGGGGGCAAGTTCACCCCTCCACTTT.